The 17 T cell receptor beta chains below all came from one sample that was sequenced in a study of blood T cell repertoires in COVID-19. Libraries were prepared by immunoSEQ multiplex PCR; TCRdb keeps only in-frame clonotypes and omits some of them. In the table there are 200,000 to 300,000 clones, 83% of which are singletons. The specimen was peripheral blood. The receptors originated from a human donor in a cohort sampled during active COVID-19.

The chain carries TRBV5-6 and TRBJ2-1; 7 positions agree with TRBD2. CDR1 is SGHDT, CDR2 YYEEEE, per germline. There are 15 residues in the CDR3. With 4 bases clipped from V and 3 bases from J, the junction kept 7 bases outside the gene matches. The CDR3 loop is CASSPGGGGYNEQFF. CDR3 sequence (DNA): TGTGCCAGCAGCCCTGGTGGGGGGGGCTACAATGAGCAGTTCTTC.

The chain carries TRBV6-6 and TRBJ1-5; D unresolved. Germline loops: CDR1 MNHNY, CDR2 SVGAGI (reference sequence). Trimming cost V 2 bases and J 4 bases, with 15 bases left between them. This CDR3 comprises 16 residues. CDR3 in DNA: TGTGCCAGCAGTTACGGGTGGAGGGTAGGAAATCAGCCCCAGCATTTT. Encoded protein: CASSYGWRVGNQPQHF.

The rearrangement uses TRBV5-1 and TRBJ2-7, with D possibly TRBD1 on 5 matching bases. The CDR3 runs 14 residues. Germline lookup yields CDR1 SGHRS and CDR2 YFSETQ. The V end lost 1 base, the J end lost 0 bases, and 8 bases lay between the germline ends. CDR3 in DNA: TGCGCCAGCAGCTTGTCAGGGCACTCCTACGAGCAGTACTTC. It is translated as CASSLSGHSYEQYF.

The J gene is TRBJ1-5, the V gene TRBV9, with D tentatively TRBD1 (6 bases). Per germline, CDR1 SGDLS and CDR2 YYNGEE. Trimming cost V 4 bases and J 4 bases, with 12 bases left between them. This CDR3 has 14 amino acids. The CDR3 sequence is CASSQGHPNQPQHF. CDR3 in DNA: TGTGCCAGCAGCCAGGGACACCCAAATCAGCCCCAGCATTTT.

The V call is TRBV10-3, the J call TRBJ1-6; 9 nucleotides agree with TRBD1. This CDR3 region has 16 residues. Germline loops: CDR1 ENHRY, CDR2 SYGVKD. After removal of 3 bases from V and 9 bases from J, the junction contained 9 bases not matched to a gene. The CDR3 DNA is TGTGCCATCAGTGACAGGGGACAGGGAACTGGTTCACCCCTCCACTTT. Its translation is CAISDRGQGTGSPLHF.

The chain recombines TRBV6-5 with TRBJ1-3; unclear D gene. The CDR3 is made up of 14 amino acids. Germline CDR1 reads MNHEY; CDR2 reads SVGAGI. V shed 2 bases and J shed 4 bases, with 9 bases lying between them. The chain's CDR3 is CASSYSVQGNTIYF. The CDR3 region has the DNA TGTGCCAGCAGTTACAGCGTCCAGGGAAACACCATATATTTT.

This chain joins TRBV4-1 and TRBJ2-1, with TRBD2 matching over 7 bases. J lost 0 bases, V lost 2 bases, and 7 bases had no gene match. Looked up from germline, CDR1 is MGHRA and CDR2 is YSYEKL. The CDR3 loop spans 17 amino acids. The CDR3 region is CASSQPTRGSSYNEQFF. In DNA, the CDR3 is TGCGCCAGCAGCCAACCTACGCGCGGGAGCTCCTACAATGAGCAGTTCTTC.

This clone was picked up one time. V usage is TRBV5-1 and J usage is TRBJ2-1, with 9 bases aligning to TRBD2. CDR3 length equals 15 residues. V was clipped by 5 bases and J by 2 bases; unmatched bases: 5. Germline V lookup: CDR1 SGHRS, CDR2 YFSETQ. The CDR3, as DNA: TGCGCCAGCAGGGAGGGACTAGCCACCTACAATGAGCAGTTCTTC. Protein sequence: CASREGLATYNEQFF. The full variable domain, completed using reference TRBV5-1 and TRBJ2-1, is KAGVTQTPRYLIKTRGQQVTLSCSPISGHRSVSWYQQTPGQGLQFLFEYFSETQRNKGNFPGRFSGRQFSNSRSEMNVSTLELGDSALYLCASREGLATYNEQFFGPGTRLTVL.

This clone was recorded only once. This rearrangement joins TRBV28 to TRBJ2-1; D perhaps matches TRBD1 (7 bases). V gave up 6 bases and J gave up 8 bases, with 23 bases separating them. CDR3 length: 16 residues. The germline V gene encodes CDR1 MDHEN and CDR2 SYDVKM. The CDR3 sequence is CASSDPRGAGSDEQFF. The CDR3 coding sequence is TGTGCCAGCAGCGATCCCAGGGGGGCAGGTTCCGATGAGCAGTTCTTC.

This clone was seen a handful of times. This CDR3 reads CASSMGLNTEAFF. In DNA, the CDR3 is TGTGCCAGCAGCATGGGCCTGAACACTGAAGCTTTCTTT. This chain joins TRBV11-2 and TRBJ1-1; no definite D call. The CDR3 length is 13 residues. Germline V lookup: CDR1 SGHAT, CDR2 FQNNGV. Trimming removed 5 bases from V and 0 bases from J, with 7 bases in between.

CDR3 in amino acids: CASSPQGLAGVGTQYF. The DNA for the CDR3 is TGTGCCAGCAGCCCGCAGGGACTAGCGGGAGTAGGTACGCAGTATTTT. The genes are TRBV3-1 (or the pseudogene TRBV3-2) and TRBJ2-3; 14 nucleotides line up with TRBD2. This CDR3 region has 16 residues. Germline-derived CDR1 and CDR2 are LGHDT and YNNKEL (reference sequence). The V and J ends lost 4 bases and 8 bases, in that order; junction bases with no gene match: 8.

The CDR3 sequence: CSASRQGQAFF. The CDR3 coding sequence is TGCAGTGCCTCTCGACAGGGGCAAGCTTTCTTT. The chain recombines TRBV20-1 with TRBJ1-1; 8 bases map to TRBD1. Germline values: CDR1 DFQATT, CDR2 SNEGSKA (reference sequence). Trimming took 6 bases from V and 9 from J; bases not matched to a gene: 6. This CDR3 has 11 residues.

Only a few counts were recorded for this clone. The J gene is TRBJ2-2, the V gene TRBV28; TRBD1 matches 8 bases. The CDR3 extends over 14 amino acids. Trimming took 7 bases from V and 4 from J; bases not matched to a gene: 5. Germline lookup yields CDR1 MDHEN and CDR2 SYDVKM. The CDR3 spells CASNDRGGTGELFF. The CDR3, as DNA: TGTGCCAGCAATGACAGGGGCGGCACCGGGGAGCTGTTTTTT.

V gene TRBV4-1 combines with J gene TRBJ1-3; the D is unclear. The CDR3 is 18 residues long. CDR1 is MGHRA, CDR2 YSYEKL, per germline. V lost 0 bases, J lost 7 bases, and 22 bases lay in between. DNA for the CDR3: TGCGCCAGCAGCCAAGACCCAATTTTGACGGACGGGAGGAACACCATATATTTT. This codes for CASSQDPILTDGRNTIYF.

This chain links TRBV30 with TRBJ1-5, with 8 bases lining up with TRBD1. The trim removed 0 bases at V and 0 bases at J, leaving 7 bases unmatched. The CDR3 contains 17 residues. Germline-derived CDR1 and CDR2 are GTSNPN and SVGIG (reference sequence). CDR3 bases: TGTGCCTGGAGTGTAAGGCAGGGGGCTTATAGCAATCAGCCCCAGCATTTT. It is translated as CAWSVRQGAYSNQPQHF. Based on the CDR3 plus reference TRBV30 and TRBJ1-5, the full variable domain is SQTIHQWPATLVQPVGSPLSLECTVEGTSNPNLYWYRQAAGRGLQLLFYSVGIGQISSEVPQNLSASRPQDRQFILSSKKLLLSDSGFYLCAWSVRQGAYSNQPQHFGDGTRLSIL.

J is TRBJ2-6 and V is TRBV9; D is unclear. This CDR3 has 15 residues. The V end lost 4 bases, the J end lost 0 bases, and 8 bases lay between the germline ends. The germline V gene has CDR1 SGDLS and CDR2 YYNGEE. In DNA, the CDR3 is TGTGCCAGCAGCTCCTTTCGCTCTGGGGCCAACGTCCTGACTTTC. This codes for CASSSFRSGANVLTF.

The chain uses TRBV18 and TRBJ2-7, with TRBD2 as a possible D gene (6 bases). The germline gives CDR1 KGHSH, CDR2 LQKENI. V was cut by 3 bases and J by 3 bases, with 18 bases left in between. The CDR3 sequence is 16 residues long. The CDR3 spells CASSPRMAGMDYEQYF. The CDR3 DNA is TGTGCCAGCTCACCCCGGATGGCGGGGATGGACTACGAGCAGTACTTC. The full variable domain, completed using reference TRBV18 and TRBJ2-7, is NAGVMQNPRHLVRRRGQEARLRCSPMKGHSHVYWYRQLPEEGLKFMVYLQKENIIDESGMPKERFSAEFPKEGPSILRIQQVVRGDSAAYFCASSPRMAGMDYEQYFGPGTRLTVT.